This T cell receptor beta chain was documented in a study of shared clonotypes between healthy human individuals. Study context: Three plates were used per donor for CD4 naive, three for CD4 memory, two for CD8 naive and one for CD8 memory.

The study's findings and limits: Non-shared clonotypes had lower generation probabilities than clonotypes shared by all four sorted-subset donors.

Nashville, Tennessee was home to all donors, who were Caucasian adults. Deep-level assay runs were performed. Some clones are missing from TCRdb's copy, which holds only in-frame ones; the method was immunoSEQ multiplex PCR. The sample records over a million clones, roughly 96% being singletons. Trimming pared 0 bases from V and 1 base from J, leaving 13 bases between. The CDR3 runs to 16 residues. Germline V gene sequence: CDR1 SGDLS, CDR2 YYNGEE. Turning to this clone: Its antigen is not known.

V and J are TRBV9 and TRBJ2-5; weak D call: TRBD2 (5 bases). Sequences were obtained from naive CD4+ T cells sorted from blood. The subset is: CD45RA+ positively selected. This TCR derives from a man in his thirties or forties in good health. The DNA of the CDR3 is TGTGCCAGCAGCGTAGGCTCGGTCGGAGGCCAAGAGACCCAGTACTTC. Translation gives CASSVGSVGGQETQYF.